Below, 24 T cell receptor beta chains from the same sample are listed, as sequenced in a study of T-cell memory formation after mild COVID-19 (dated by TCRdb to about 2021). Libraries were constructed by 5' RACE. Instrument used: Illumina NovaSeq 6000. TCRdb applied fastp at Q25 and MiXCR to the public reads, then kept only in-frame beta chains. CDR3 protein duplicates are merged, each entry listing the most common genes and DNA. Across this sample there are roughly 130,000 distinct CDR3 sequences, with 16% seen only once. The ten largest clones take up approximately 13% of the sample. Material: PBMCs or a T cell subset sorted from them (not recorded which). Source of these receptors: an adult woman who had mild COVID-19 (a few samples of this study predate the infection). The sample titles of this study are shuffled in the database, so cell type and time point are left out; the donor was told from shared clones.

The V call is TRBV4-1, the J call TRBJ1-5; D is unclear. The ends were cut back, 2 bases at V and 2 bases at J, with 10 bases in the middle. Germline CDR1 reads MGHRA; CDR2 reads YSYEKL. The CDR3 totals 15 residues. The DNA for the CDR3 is TGCGCCAGCAGCCAACCTAAACAAGGCAATCAGCCCCAGCATTTT. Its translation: CASSQPKQGNQPQHF.

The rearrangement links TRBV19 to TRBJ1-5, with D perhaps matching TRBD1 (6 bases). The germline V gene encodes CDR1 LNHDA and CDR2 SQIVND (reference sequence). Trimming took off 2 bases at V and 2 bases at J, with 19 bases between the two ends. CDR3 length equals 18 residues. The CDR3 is CASSISRPSRGGNQPQHF. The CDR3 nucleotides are TGTGCCAGTAGTATATCCCGTCCCAGCAGGGGTGGCAATCAGCCCCAGCATTTT.

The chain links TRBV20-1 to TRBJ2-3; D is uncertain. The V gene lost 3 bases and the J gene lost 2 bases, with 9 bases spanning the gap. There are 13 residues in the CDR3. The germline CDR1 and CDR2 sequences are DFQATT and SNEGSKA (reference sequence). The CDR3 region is CSASAEITDTQYF. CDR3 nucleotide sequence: TGCAGTGCTAGTGCGGAGATCACAGATACGCAGTATTTT.

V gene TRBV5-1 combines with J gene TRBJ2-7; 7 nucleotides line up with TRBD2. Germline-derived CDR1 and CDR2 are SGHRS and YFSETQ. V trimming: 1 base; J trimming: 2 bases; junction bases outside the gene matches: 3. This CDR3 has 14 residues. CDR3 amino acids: CASSLREGPYEQYF. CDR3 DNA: TGCGCCAGCAGCTTGAGGGAGGGCCCCTACGAGCAGTACTTC.

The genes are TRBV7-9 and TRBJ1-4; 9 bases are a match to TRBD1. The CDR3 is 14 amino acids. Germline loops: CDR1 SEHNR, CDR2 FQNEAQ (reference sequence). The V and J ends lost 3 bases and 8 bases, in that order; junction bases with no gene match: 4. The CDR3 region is CASSLGQGREKLFF. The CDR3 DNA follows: TGTGCCAGCAGCTTGGGACAGGGTCGAGAAAAACTGTTTTTT.

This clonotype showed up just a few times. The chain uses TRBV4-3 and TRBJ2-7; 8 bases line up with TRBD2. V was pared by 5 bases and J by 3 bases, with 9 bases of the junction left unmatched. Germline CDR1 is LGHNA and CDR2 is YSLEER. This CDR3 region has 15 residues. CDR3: CASSVRGGGSYEQYF. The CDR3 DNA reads TGCGCCAGCAGCGTTCGGGGGGGCGGGAGCTACGAGCAGTACTTC.

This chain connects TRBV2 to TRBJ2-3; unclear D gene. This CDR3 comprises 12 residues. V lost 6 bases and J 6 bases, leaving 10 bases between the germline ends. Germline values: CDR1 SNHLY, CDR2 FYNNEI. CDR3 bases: TGTGCCAGCAGACTGTACTCCGATACGCAGTATTTT. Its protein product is CASRLYSDTQYF.

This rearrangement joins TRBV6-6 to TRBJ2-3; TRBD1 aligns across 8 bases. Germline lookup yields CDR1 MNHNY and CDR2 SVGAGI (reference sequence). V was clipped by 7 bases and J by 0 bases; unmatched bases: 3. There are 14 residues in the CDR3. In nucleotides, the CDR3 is TGTGCCAGCACTAGGACAGGGAGCACAGATACGCAGTATTTT. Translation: CASTRTGSTDTQYF.

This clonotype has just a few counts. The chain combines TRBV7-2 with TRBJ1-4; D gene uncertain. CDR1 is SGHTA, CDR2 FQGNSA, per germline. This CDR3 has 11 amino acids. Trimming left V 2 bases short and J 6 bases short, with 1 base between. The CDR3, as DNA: TGTGCCAGCAGCTTATATGAAAAACTGTTTTTT. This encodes CASSLYEKLFF.

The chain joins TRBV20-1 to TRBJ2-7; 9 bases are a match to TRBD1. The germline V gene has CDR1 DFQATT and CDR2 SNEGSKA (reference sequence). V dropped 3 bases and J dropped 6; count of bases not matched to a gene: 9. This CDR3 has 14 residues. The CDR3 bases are TGCAGTGCTAGTGACAGGGGGGAAGTGAGCGAGCAGTACTTC. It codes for CSASDRGEVSEQYF.

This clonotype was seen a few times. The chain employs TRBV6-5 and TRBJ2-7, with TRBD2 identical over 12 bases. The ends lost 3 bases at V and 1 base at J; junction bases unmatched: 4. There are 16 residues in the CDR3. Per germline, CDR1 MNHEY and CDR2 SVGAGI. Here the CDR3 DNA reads TGTGCCAGCAGTTATTGGACTAGCGGGGAGTCCTACGAGCAGTACTTC. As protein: CASSYWTSGESYEQYF.

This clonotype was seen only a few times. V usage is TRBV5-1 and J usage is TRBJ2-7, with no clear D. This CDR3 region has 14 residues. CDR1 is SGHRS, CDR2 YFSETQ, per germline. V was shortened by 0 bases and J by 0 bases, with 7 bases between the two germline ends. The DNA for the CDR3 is TGCGCCAGCAGCTTGGATGTACTCTCCTACGAGCAGTACTTC. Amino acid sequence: CASSLDVLSYEQYF.

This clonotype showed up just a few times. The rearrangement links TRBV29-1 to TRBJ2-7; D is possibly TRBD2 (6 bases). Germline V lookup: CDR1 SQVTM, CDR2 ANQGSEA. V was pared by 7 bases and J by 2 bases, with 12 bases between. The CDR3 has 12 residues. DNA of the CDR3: TGCAGCGGGCGGGACGGTCCCTACGAGCAGTACTTC. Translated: CSGRDGPYEQYF.

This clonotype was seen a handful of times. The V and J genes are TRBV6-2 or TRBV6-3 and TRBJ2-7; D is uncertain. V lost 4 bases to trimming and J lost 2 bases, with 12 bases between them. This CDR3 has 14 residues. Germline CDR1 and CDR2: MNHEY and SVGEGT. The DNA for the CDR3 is TGTGCCAGCAGTTCGCCTAGGAGCCCCTACGAGCAGTACTTC. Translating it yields CASSSPRSPYEQYF.

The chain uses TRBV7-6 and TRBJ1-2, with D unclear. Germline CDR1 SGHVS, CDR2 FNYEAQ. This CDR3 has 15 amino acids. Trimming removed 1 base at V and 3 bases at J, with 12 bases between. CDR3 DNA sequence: TGTGCCAGCAGCTTAGGGCCCAACGGGGACTATGGCTACACCTTC. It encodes CASSLGPNGDYGYTF. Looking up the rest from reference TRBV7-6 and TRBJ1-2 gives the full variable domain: GAGVSQSPRYKVTKRGQDVALRCDPISGHVSLYWYRQALGQGPEFLTYFNYEAQQDKSGLPNDRFSAERPEGSISTLTIQRTEQRDSAMYRCASSLGPNGDYGYTFGSGTRLTVV.

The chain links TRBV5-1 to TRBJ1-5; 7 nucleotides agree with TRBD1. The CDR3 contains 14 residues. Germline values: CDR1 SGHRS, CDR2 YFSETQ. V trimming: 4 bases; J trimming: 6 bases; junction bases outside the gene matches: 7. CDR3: CASSEGQTGQPQHF. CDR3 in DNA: TGCGCCAGCAGCGAGGGACAGACGGGTCAGCCCCAGCATTTT.

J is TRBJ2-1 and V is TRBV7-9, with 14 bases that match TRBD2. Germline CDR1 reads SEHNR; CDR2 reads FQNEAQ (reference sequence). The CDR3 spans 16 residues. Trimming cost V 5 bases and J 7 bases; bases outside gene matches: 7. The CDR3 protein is CASSAGLAGGRNEQFF. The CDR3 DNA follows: TGTGCCAGCAGCGCAGGACTAGCGGGGGGCAGGAATGAGCAGTTCTTC.

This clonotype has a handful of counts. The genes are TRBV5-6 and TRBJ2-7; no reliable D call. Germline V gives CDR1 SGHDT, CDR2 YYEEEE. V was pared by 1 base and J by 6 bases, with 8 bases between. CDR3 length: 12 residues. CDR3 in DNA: TGTGCCAGCAGCTTGTATGTGAGCGAGCAGTACTTC. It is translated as CASSLYVSEQYF.

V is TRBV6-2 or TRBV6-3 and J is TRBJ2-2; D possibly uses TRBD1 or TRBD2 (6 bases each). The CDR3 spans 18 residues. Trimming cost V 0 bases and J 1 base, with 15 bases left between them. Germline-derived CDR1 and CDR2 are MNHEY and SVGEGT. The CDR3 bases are TGTGCCAGCAGTTACTCGAGATCTGCGGGACAGAACACCGGGGAGCTGTTTTTT. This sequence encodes CASSYSRSAGQNTGELFF.

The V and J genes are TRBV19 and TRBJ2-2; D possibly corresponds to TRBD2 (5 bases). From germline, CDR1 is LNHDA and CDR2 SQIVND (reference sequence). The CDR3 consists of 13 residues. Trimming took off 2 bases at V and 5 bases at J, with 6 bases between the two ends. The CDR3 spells CASSIWETGELFF. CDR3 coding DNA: TGTGCCAGTAGTATATGGGAGACCGGGGAGCTGTTTTTT.

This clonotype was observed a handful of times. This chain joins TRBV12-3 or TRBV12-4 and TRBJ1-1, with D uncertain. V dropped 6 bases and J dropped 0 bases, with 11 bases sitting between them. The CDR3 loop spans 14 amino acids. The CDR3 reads CASRYQSMNTEAFF. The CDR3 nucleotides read TGTGCCAGCAGGTATCAGTCGATGAACACTGAAGCTTTCTTT.

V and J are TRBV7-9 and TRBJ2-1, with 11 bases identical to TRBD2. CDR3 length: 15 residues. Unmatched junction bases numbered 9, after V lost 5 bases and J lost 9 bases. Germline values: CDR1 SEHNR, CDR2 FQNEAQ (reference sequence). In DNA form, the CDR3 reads TGTGCCAGCAGCCCACGAGCCCTAGCGGGAGGTGAGCAGTTCTTC. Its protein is CASSPRALAGGEQFF.

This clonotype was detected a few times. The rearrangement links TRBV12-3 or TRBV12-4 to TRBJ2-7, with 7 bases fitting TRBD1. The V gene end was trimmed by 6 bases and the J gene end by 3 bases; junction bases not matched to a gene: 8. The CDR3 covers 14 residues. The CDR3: CASSGTGAFYEQYF. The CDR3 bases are TGTGCCAGCAGCGGCACAGGGGCGTTCTACGAGCAGTACTTC.

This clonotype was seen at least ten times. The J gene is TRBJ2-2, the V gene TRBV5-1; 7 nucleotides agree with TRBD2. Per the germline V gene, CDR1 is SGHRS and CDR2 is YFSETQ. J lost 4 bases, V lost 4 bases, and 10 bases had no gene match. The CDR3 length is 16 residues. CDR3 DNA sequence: TGCGCCAGCAGCGCCCCCGGGACTATATTCACCGGGGAGCTGTTTTTT. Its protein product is CASSAPGTIFTGELFF.